This T cell receptor beta chain stems from a study of technical replicates of blood from several donors. Germline CDR1 is SGHVS and CDR2 is FNYEAQ. Trimming took off 2 bases at V and 0 bases at J, with 8 bases between the two ends. This CDR3 comprises 16 residues. Clones were read by immunoSEQ multiplex PCR, and TCRdb kept only the in-frame ones, dropping some. The repertoire consists of fewer than 90,000 clones, with approximately 89% occurring once and the leading ten covering roughly 0.38%. The V call is TRBV7-6, the J call TRBJ2-6; D may be TRBD1 (6 bases). The source is a human donor in good health. Source material: T cells isolated from PBMCs. The CDR3 DNA reads as TGTGCCAGCAGCTTATTAGGGGGCTCTGGGGCCAACGTCCTGACTTTC. This encodes CASSLLGGSGANVLTF.